The 17 T cell receptor beta chains listed next were all sequenced from one sample in a study of cytomegalovirus exposure and HLA in healthy donors (dated by TCRdb to the late 2010s). The protocol used for the library was the immunoSEQ multiplex PCR assay. A mixture of 60 forward primers for TCR Vbeta segments and 13 reverse primers for TCR Jbeta segments was used in the multiplex PCR. The clones in this table, taken by TCRdb from immuneACCESS, are in-frame only. Not every clone is retained; where verified, under half of the shortfall comes from an unresolved V gene, and the cause of the rest is unknown. The sample has 120,000 to 150,000 clones on record, 70% to 80% of them singletons. Clones ranked in the top ten supply around 5% of the sample. The sequenced sample consisted of PBMCs. These receptors originate from a male donor in good health and CMV-seronegative.

The chain employs TRBV27 and TRBJ1-6; 11 bases line up with TRBD1. J was trimmed by 9 bases and V by 3 bases; bases with no gene match: 7. CDR3 length: 16 amino acids. Per germline, CDR1 MNHEY and CDR2 SMNVEV (reference sequence). CDR3 DNA sequence: TGTGCCAGCAGTTTGCGGACAGGGGGCATCAGTTCACCCCTCCACTTT. It yields the protein CASSLRTGGISSPLHF.

The chain uses TRBV6-1 and TRBJ1-2; no clear D gene. Germline V gene sequence: CDR1 MNHNS, CDR2 SASEGT. V shed 1 base and J shed 6 bases, with 12 bases lying between them. The length of the CDR3 is 14 residues. In nucleotides, the CDR3 is TGTGCCAGCAGTGAAGGCCGGGAATGGAATGGCTACACCTTC. Protein product: CASSEGREWNGYTF.

This clone has only one observation. This chain links TRBV7-2 with TRBJ2-7; D not certain. V was cut by 1 base and J by 0 bases, with 7 bases left in between. The CDR3 has 14 amino acids. Germline CDR1 and CDR2: SGHTA and FQGNSA. CDR3 nucleotides: TGTGCCAGCAGCTTAGACCCGAGCTCCTACGAGCAGTACTTC. Protein: CASSLDPSSYEQYF.

This clone appeared once. The J gene is TRBJ1-3, the V gene TRBV7-2; D unresolved. Germline lookup yields CDR1 SGHTA and CDR2 FQGNSA. The CDR3 is made up of 14 amino acids. V was shortened by 5 bases and J by 7 bases, with 15 bases between the two germline ends. The CDR3: CASSQIRRANTIYF. CDR3 sequence (DNA): TGTGCCAGCAGCCAGATCAGGAGGGCGAACACCATATATTTT.

This clone was detected only once. The chain is built from TRBV9 and TRBJ2-7, with TRBD1 as a possible D gene (5 bases). Germline CDR1 is SGDLS and CDR2 is YYNGEE. V lost 8 bases and J 6 bases, leaving 12 bases between the germline ends. This CDR3 has 11 residues. The CDR3: CARTAIGEQYF. In DNA, the CDR3 is TGTGCCAGGACAGCGATCGGCGAGCAGTACTTC.

The chain couples TRBV28 to TRBJ2-2, with 7 bases identical to TRBD1. Germline lookup yields CDR1 MDHEN and CDR2 SYDVKM. The CDR3 is 16 amino acids. The V and J ends lost 7 bases and 0 bases, in that order; junction bases with no gene match: 8. The chain's CDR3 is CASTLPGTANTGELFF. The CDR3 bases are TGTGCCAGCACCCTTCCCGGGACAGCGAACACCGGGGAGCTGTTTTTT.

This clone was detected only a few times. J is TRBJ1-2 and V is TRBV2; the match to TRBD1 covers 8 bases. V shed 7 bases, J shed 8 bases, and the junction held 6 bases outside the gene matches. The CDR3 runs 12 residues. CDR1 and CDR2 (germline): SNHLY, FYNNEI. The CDR3 nucleotides read TGTGCCAGCAATCAGGGGGCGGAGGGCTACACCTTC. Translation: CASNQGAEGYTF.

The chain joins TRBV30 to TRBJ1-2; D not resolved. The V gene's germline CDR1 is GTSNPN and CDR2 SVGIG (reference sequence). Trimming left V 5 bases short and J 4 bases short, with 8 bases between. The CDR3 is 11 residues long. The CDR3 DNA follows: TGTGCCTGGTCCGCGGGCTATGGCTACACCTTC. Translation: CAWSAGYGYTF.

In its sample, this clone was seen once. V gene TRBV6-1 combines with J gene TRBJ2-7; 9 positions agree with TRBD2. Unmatched junction bases numbered 11, after V lost 2 bases and J lost 0 bases. The CDR3 loop spans 18 amino acids. Germline CDR1 reads MNHNS; CDR2 reads SASEGT. The CDR3: CASSETPSGVPSSYEQYF. The CDR3 nucleotides are TGTGCCAGCAGTGAAACTCCTAGCGGGGTCCCGAGCTCCTACGAGCAGTACTTC.

The sample holds a few counts of this clone. V gene TRBV27 combines with J gene TRBJ1-5; perhaps TRBD1 as D (6 bases). The CDR3 totals 17 residues. CDR1 and CDR2 from the germline V gene are MNHEY and SMNVEV (reference sequence). V dropped 3 bases and J dropped 4 bases, with 19 bases sitting between them. As DNA, the CDR3 is TGTGCCAGCAGTTTGAAAATCGGACAGAGCCTAAATCAGCCCCAGCATTTT. Amino acids: CASSLKIGQSLNQPQHF.

The chain couples TRBV2 to TRBJ2-7, with a weak D call TRBD1 (6 bases). CDR1 SNHLY and CDR2 FYNNEI come from the germline V gene. This CDR3 has 13 amino acids. Trimming took off 5 bases at V and 7 bases at J, with 15 bases between the two ends. CDR3 DNA sequence: TGTGCCAGCAGTCAGGACAGTTCGGGGGAGCAGTACTTC. This sequence encodes CASSQDSSGEQYF.

The chain has TRBV27 and TRBJ1-2; no definite D call. CDR1 and CDR2 (germline): MNHEY, SMNVEV (reference sequence). Deletions cut 5 bases from V and 6 bases from J, with 16 bases between. The CDR3 spans 14 residues. The DNA for the CDR3 is TGTGCCAGCAGTCCTGGAGAGATTCCGGATGGCTACACCTTC. Protein sequence: CASSPGEIPDGYTF.

This clone was found once. The chain employs TRBV7-2 and TRBJ2-7, with TRBD1 as a possible D gene (5 bases). V lost 1 base and J 12 bases, leaving 13 bases between the germline ends. The CDR3 has 12 amino acids. CDR1 and CDR2 (germline): SGHTA, FQGNSA. The CDR3 here is CASSLVAGSLYF. The CDR3 coding sequence is TGTGCCAGCAGCTTAGTTGCAGGGTCCCTGTACTTC.

The chain has TRBV7-9 and TRBJ1-2, with D tentatively TRBD1 (6 bases). Germline CDR1 SEHNR, CDR2 FQNEAQ (reference sequence). The CDR3 sequence is 14 residues long. V lost 5 bases and J 5 bases, leaving 15 bases between the germline ends. CDR3: CASSPHPGAYGYTF. In nucleotides, the CDR3 is TGTGCCAGCAGCCCCCATCCAGGGGCGTATGGCTACACCTTC.

This chain uses TRBV7-6 with TRBJ1-1, with a weak D call TRBD1 (5 bases). This CDR3 region has 14 residues. Germline V gene data show CDR1 as SGHVS and CDR2 as FNYEAQ. Trimming removed 5 bases at V and 1 base at J, with 11 bases between. The CDR3: CASSARGGNTEAFF. Here the CDR3 DNA reads TGTGCCAGCAGCGCCCGCGGGGGGAACACTGAAGCTTTCTTT.

This clone has more than one count but fewer than ten. The chain recombines TRBV5-4 with TRBJ2-7, with TRBD1 as a possible D gene (6 bases). Germline CDR1 SGHNT, CDR2 YYREEE (reference sequence). The CDR3 totals 17 residues. The V end was cut by 2 bases, the J end by 2 bases, with 20 bases between. DNA for the CDR3: TGTGCCAGCAGCTTCCTTACAGGGCCAAGAGGGACCTACGAGCAGTACTTC. Amino acids: CASSFLTGPRGTYEQYF.

This rearrangement joins TRBV5-6 to TRBJ2-3; a possible D gene is TRBD1 (5 bases). Per germline, CDR1 SGHDT and CDR2 YYEEEE. CDR3 length equals 13 residues. The ends were cut back, 10 bases at V and 3 bases at J, with 15 bases in the middle. CDR3 protein: CAASLPGTDTQYF. The CDR3, as DNA: TGTGCCGCAAGTCTCCCAGGGACAGATACGCAGTATTTT.